The clone carrying this TCR beta chain was counted ten times or more. Around 0.5 ug RNA was reverse transcribed with alpha and beta constant-region primers. Each of the alpha and beta chains got its own library through chain-specific third strand synthesis with indices. Via MiXCR, TCRdb re-called the 5' RACE reads, giving one row per CDR3 protein. The profile shows roughly 6,000 distinct CDR3 sequences, roughly a tenth of them singletons. No cell fractionation was done, so the repertoire covers all unsorted peripheral blood T cells. The V end was cut by 4 bases, the J end by 7 bases, with 20 bases between. The CDR3 has 15 residues. Germline values: CDR1 SGDLS, CDR2 YYNGEE. This sample stems from a study of HIV-infected patients and healthy controls.

V gene TRBV9 combines with J gene TRBJ1-2; D may be TRBD1 (6 bases). Here the sequenced sample was blood, taken before antiretroviral therapy. The receptor's source is an adult with HIV infection. The CDR3 sequence: CASSPAGTPFGGYTF. CDR3 coding DNA: TGTGCCAGCAGCCCAGCCGGGACACCCTTTGGTGGCTACACCTTC.